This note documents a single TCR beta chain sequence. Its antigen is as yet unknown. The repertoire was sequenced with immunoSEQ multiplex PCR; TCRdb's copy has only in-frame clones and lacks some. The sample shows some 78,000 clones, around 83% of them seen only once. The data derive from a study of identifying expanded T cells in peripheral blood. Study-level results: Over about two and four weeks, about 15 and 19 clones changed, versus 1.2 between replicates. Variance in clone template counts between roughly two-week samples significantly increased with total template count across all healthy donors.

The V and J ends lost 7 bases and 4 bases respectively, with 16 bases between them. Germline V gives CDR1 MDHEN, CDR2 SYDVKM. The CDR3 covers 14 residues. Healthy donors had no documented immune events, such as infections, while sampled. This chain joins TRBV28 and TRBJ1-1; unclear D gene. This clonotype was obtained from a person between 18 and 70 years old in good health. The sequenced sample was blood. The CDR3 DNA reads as TGTGCCAGCATTAAAGGGCGTAGGAGCACTGAAGCTTTCTTT. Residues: CASIKGRRSTEAFF.